These T cell receptor beta chains were read from a single sample in a study of cytomegalovirus exposure and HLA in healthy donors. Produced via immunoSEQ multiplex PCR; TCRdb's table is partial and in-frame only. Among about 93,000 clones, around 81% were seen once, and the ten largest hold approximately 0.6%. The material sequenced was PBMCs. The receptors were gathered from a man between 25 and 39 years old in good health and CMV-seronegative. Both conserved end residues are part of each CDR3. Fields, in order: CDR3 protein, CDR3 DNA, J gene, clone size, V gene, D gene. A D gene is named only where the DNA matches it firmly. Clone size, where shown, is once, few, many, or a class for clones that have expanded.

CASSQKRQARRNQPQHF,TGCGCCAGCAGCCAAAAAAGACAGGCCAGGCGCAATCAGCCCCAGCATTTT,TRBJ1-5,-,TRBV4-3,-
CASRSGLAGGSSYNEQFF,TGTGCCAGCAGATCGGGACTAGCGGGAGGGAGCTCCTACAATGAGCAGTTCTTC,TRBJ2-1,-,TRBV11-3,TRBD2
CASSESGSSYEQYF,TGTGCCAGCAGCGAGAGCGGTAGCTCCTACGAGCAGTACTTC,TRBJ2-7,-,TRBV7-8,-
CASSVGDSQSGYTF,TGTGCCAGCAGCGTAGGGGACAGCCAAAGCGGCTACACCTTC,TRBJ1-2,-,TRBV9,TRBD1
CASSPGTGTNYGYTF,TGTGCCAGCAGCCCGGGGACAGGGACCAACTATGGCTACACCTTC,TRBJ1-2,once,TRBV11-1,TRBD1
CASSEGGAAKVQPQHF,TGTGCCAGCAGTGAGGGGGGGGCGGCTAAGGTCCAGCCCCAGCATTTT,TRBJ1-5,-,TRBV25-1,-
CASSIRLAGGTDTQYF,TGTGCCAGCAGCATTCGACTAGCGGGTGGGACAGATACGCAGTATTTT,TRBJ2-3,-,TRBV7-3,TRBD2
CASSRGRNTEAFF,TGTGCCAGCTCACGAGGGCGGAACACTGAAGCTTTCTTT,TRBJ1-1,-,TRBV18,-
CASSQDLSGSYNEQFF,TGCGCCAGCAGCCAAGATTTGAGCGGCTCCTACAATGAGCAGTTCTTC,TRBJ2-1,few,TRBV4-3,-
CASSLRAGSNTEAFF,TGTGCCAGCAGCTTGAGGGCGGGGAGCAACACTGAAGCTTTCTTT,TRBJ1-1,few,TRBV5-6,-
CASSEIGTDNQPQHF,TGTGCCAGCAGTGAAATCGGGACAGATAATCAGCCCCAGCATTTT,TRBJ1-5,-,TRBV2,TRBD1
CASSFGQGIADTQYF,TGTGCCAGCAGCTTCGGACAGGGGATCGCAGATACGCAGTATTTT,TRBJ2-3,-,TRBV5-4,TRBD1
CASSGNTEAFF,TGTGCCAGCAGCGGCAACACTGAAGCTTTCTTT,TRBJ1-1,-,TRBV5-4,-
CASRHRGDNQPQHF,TGTGCCAGCAGGCACAGGGGGGACAATCAGCCCCAGCATTTT,TRBJ1-5,-,TRBV6-1,TRBD1
CASSQYEQYF,TGTGCCAGCAGTCAATACGAGCAGTACTTC,TRBJ2-7,-,TRBV6-1,-
CASSFRFYGSKGNEQFF,TGTGCCAGCAGCTTCAGGTTCTACGGGAGTAAGGGCAATGAGCAGTTCTTC,TRBJ2-1,-,TRBV11-2,-
CASSEYRGGTEAFF,TGTGCCAGCAGCGAGTACAGGGGGGGCACTGAAGCTTTCTTT,TRBJ1-1,few,TRBV2,TRBD1
CASSLVRGSGDEKLFF,TGTGCCAGCAGCTTAGTTCGAGGGTCTGGGGATGAAAAACTGTTTTTT,TRBJ1-4,-,TRBV7-8,-
CASSLGGPSTDTQYF,TGTGCCAGCAGCTTGGGGGGCCCGAGCACAGATACGCAGTATTTT,TRBJ2-3,-,TRBV5-4,-
CASRAGADTQYF,TGTGCCAGCAGAGCGGGTGCAGATACGCAGTATTTT,TRBJ2-3,-,TRBV27,-
CASSQDRGFGQAYEQYF,TGCGCCAGCAGCCAAGATAGAGGATTCGGACAGGCCTACGAGCAGTACTTC,TRBJ2-7,-,TRBV4-1,TRBD1
CASTPRTTGNYGYTF,TGTGCCAGTACCCCGAGAACGACAGGGAACTATGGCTACACCTTC,TRBJ1-2,-,TRBV19,TRBD1
CASSQDLTGGRGYTF,TGCGCCAGCAGCCAAGATCTGACAGGGGGACGTGGCTACACCTTC,TRBJ1-2,-,TRBV4-1,TRBD1
CASSLPRSMNTEAFF,TGTGCCAGCAGCTTGCCCCGTAGCATGAACACTGAAGCTTTCTTT,TRBJ1-1,few,TRBV5-4,-
CASSWDKITEAFF,TGTGCCAGCAGCTGGGACAAAATCACTGAAGCTTTCTTT,TRBJ1-1,-,TRBV7-3,-
CASNTASWVTDTQYF,TGTGCCAGCAACACAGCTAGCTGGGTCACAGATACGCAGTATTTT,TRBJ2-3,-,TRBV7-9,-
CASSKGTGLNEKLFF,TGTGCCAGCAGCAAGGGGACAGGCTTAAATGAAAAACTGTTTTTT,TRBJ1-4,-,TRBV7-8,TRBD1
CASSLEGAPNGYTF,TGTGCCAGCAGCTTGGAGGGGGCGCCAAATGGCTACACCTTC,TRBJ1-2,-,TRBV5-4,TRBD1
CASSPAGRVNTEAFF,TGTGCCAGCAGCCCGGCTGGCAGGGTAAACACTGAAGCTTTCTTT,TRBJ1-1,-,TRBV7-3,-
CASSQEGTEQFF,TGCGCCAGCAGCCAGGAGGGAACTGAGCAGTTCTTC,TRBJ2-1,few,TRBV5-1,-
CASSLINSNQPQHF,TGTGCCAGCAGCTTAATTAATAGCAATCAGCCCCAGCATTTT,TRBJ1-5,-,TRBV7-8,-
CASSQDDRVNSPLHF,TGCGCCAGCAGCCAAGATGACAGGGTTAATTCACCCCTCCACTTT,TRBJ1-6,-,TRBV4-3,TRBD1
CASSSGYRGGYTEAFF,TGCGCCAGCAGCTCTGGGTACAGGGGTGGGTACACTGAAGCTTTCTTT,TRBJ1-1,-,TRBV5-1,TRBD1
CASSPGATRNGYTF,TGTGCCAGCAGCCCGGGCGCGACTAGGAATGGCTACACCTTC,TRBJ1-2,-,TRBV9,-
CASSQEVGGGEQFF,TGCGCCAGCAGCCAAGAGGTCGGCGGGGGTGAGCAGTTCTTC,TRBJ2-1,few,TRBV4-1,TRBD2
CASSVGVTGTGELFF,TGTGCCAGCAGCGTAGGGGTGACGGGCACCGGGGAGCTGTTTTTT,TRBJ2-2,-,TRBV9,-
CASSYSRGTHPYEQYF,TGTGCCAGCAGTTACTCGAGGGGGACCCACCCCTACGAGCAGTACTTC,TRBJ2-7,-,TRBV6-6,-
CASSQQQGSSYEQYF,TGCGCCAGCAGCCAACAACAGGGTAGTTCCTACGAGCAGTACTTC,TRBJ2-7,-,TRBV4-1,-
CASSLGAGDAGNTIYF,TGTGCCAGCAGCTTAGGGGCAGGGGACGCTGGAAACACCATATATTTT,TRBJ1-3,-,TRBV7-9,-
CASSPFSDSGTNQPQHF,TGTGCCAGCTCACCTTTCTCCGATTCAGGGACAAATCAGCCCCAGCATTTT,TRBJ1-5,-,TRBV18,-
CASSTGGTVNTEAFF,TGTGCCAGCAGCACGGGTGGGACAGTGAACACTGAAGCTTTCTTT,TRBJ1-1,few,TRBV5-4,TRBD1
CASSYPRERLTDTQYF,TGTGCCAGCAGCTACCCTAGGGAGCGACTCACAGATACGCAGTATTTT,TRBJ2-3,-,TRBV7-9,-
CASSAPVQGSETQYF,TGTGCCAGCAGTGCCCCAGTGCAGGGATCGGAGACCCAGTACTTC,TRBJ2-5,-,TRBV6-6,-
CASRPTDRRTGNTIYF,TGTGCCAGCAGGCCCACCGACAGGAGGACTGGAAACACCATATATTTT,TRBJ1-3,-,TRBV6-6,-
CASRTMGGSDGYTF,TGCGCCAGCAGGACTATGGGGGGTTCAGACGGCTACACCTTC,TRBJ1-2,-,TRBV5-1,-
CASSLAFSREGRNEQFF,TGTGCCAGCAGCTTAGCGTTTTCGCGGGAGGGCAGAAATGAGCAGTTCTTC,TRBJ2-1,-,TRBV7-2,TRBD2
CASSLAGDSNQPQHF,TGTGCCAGCAGCTTGGCGGGGGATAGCAATCAGCCCCAGCATTTT,TRBJ1-5,few,TRBV5-4,-
CARGREGLNTEAFF,TGTGCCAGGGGACGGGAGGGGTTGAACACTGAAGCTTTCTTT,TRBJ1-1,-,TRBV2,-
CASSIGQGRMTTEAFF,TGTGCCAGTAGTATAGGACAGGGGAGGATGACCACTGAAGCTTTCTTT,TRBJ1-1,-,TRBV19,TRBD1
CASSIEAGIYGYTF,TGTGCCAGTAGTATAGAAGCAGGCATCTATGGCTACACCTTC,TRBJ1-2,-,TRBV19,-
CASSRRRKEGASANYGYTF,TGTGCCAGCAGCCGGCGGAGGAAGGAGGGGGCATCAGCTAACTATGGCTACACCTTC,TRBJ1-2,-,TRBV7-6,TRBD1
CASSVEDYSLDEQFF,TGTGCCAGCAGCGTAGAAGACTATTCCCTCGACGAGCAGTTCTTC,TRBJ2-1,-,TRBV9,-
CASSPGGGNQPQHF,TGTGCCAGCTCACCAGGGGGGGGCAATCAGCCCCAGCATTTT,TRBJ1-5,-,TRBV18,-
CASSLLVAGGRGGTDTQYF,TGTGCCAGCAGCTTACTCGTAGCGGGGGGGCGGGGTGGCACAGATACGCAGTATTTT,TRBJ2-3,-,TRBV7-2,TRBD2
CASSQISGANVLTF,TGTGCCAGCAGCCAGATCTCTGGGGCCAACGTCCTGACTTTC,TRBJ2-6,few,TRBV5-8,-